The TCR beta chain described here comes from a study of Tregs in tolerant kidney transplant recipients (dated by TCRdb to the late 2010s). A note on the overall study: Before combined kidney and bone marrow transplantation, this study identified donor-specific regulatory T cells using TCRbeta sequencing and then followed those same cells after transplant.

Regarding this clone: Its antigen is unknown. No quality values exist for individual bases; no much larger clone is one base distant.

Its CDR3 holds 16 amino acids, cysteine through phenylalanine. Of the read, only the CDR3 DNA is kept; its 48 bases are in frame from base 1. The germline V gene gives CDR1 as SGHTS and CDR2 as YDEGEE. Trimming costs V 3 bases and J 1 base, and their ends lie 14 bases apart. The transplants used related donors with nonmyeloablative bone marrow transplantation, and mixed chimerism in the human trials was transient. Thawed PBMCs were FACS-sorted into unstimulated Tregs (CD4+CD25+CD127-), CD4+ non-Tregs (CD4+CD25-), CD4 cells and CD8 cells. Several combined kidney and bone marrow transplant recipients from the ITN036ST trial were included as patients, and samples were available only from these trial subjects. Healthy control blood was processed to PBMCs by Ficoll density gradient and cryopreserved, and patient PBMCs were collected before and after transplant. For TCRbeta CDR3 sequencing, genomic DNA was extracted from sorted cells using the QIAGEN DNeasy Blood and Tissue Kit. High-throughput TCRbeta CDR3 sequencing, including PCR amplification with bias correction and internal controls, was performed commercially through immunoSEQ. In the original analysis: Unique productive TCRbeta sequences were defined by CDR3 nucleotide sequence when primers matched and otherwise by CDR3 amino acid sequence together with Vbeta and Jbeta genes. To correct for sorting error, sequences found in more than one sorted population at a frequency ratio of 2:1 or less were discarded, and the remaining shared sequences were assigned to the population with the higher frequency. A sequence counted as donor-reactive if, in CFSE-low cells, the sequence had a frequency of at least 0.01% and was expanded at least 5-fold compared with unstimulated cells. Jensen-Shannon divergence, calculated on the top 100 TCRbeta sequences ranked by frequency, was used to quantify repertoire divergence. For any sample with multiple sequencing runs, sorting error was corrected in each run separately before the runs were pooled. Not all clones reach the TCRdb copy of this immuneACCESS table, which keeps in-frame sequences only. Checked studies attribute under half of the gap to unresolved V genes and leave the rest unexplained. V, J and clone size are those of that table, while D and trimming were read from the DNA. The sample table lists fewer than 60,000 clones, approximately 90% of them with a count of one. The ten largest make up nearly 15% of the sample.

On the study overall, not on this receptor specifically: The most biologically relevant and donor-specific TCRbeta repertoire appeared to be identified by expanding Tregs with activated donor B cells. The study was constrained by small patient numbers, and validation of the findings is required in larger populations and under other immunosuppression protocols. For some patients the PCR primers changed over time, which made it impossible to compare the samples from those patients at the nucleotide level. Biological reproducibility was not examined directly, but technical replication error appeared to be minimal. Donor-specific Treg expansion was found to exceed global Treg expansion in tolerant patients, suggesting antigen-driven rather than nonspecific expansion.

This chain joins TRBV5-8 to TRBJ2-4; a weak D assignment points to TRBD2 (5 bases agree). The starting material was CD8+ T cells from blood (PBMCs), obtained 24 months after the transplant. The source is a human patient who received a combined kidney and bone marrow transplant. Following transplantation, T cells from the graft donor may be among those present. The nucleotide sequence is given as TGTGCCAGCAGCTCGCTCCCCTTAGCGGCCAAAAACATTCAGTACTTC. Its translation reads: CASSSLPLAAKNIQYF.